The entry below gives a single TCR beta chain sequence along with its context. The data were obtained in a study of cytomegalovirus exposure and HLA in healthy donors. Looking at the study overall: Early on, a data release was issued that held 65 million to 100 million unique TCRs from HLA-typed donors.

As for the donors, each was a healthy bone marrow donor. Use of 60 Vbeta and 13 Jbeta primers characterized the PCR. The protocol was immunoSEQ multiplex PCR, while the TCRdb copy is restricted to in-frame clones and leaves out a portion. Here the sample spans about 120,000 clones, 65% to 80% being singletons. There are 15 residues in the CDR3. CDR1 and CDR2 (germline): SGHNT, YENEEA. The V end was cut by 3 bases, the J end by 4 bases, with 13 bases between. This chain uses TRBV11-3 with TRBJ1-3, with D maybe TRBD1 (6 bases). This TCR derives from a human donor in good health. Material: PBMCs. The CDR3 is CASSLRGAYGNTIYF. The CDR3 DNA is TGTGCCAGCAGCTTGCGGGGGGCGTACGGAAACACCATATATTTT.